The 24 T cell receptor beta chains in this list originate from one sample, sequenced in a study of blood T cell repertoires in COVID-19. The method was immunoSEQ multiplex PCR; TCRdb's version includes in-frame clones alone and lacks a portion of them. The table records around 370,000 clones, 88% of them present only once. The sample taken for sequencing was peripheral blood. The source is a woman in her 70s with COVID-19, enrolled during active disease.

The chain carries TRBV5-1 and TRBJ2-7, with 10 bases identical to TRBD1. With V trimmed by 4 bases and J by 3 bases, 10 bases remained unmatched. CDR1 and CDR2 (germline): SGHRS, YFSETQ. The CDR3 loop spans 16 amino acids. The CDR3 sequence: CASSLTPGQGNYEQYF. In DNA, the CDR3 is TGCGCCAGCAGCCTGACGCCGGGACAGGGGAACTACGAGCAGTACTTC.

For the CDR3, the DNA is TGCGCCAGCAGCCAAGACCTAGCAAAGCGCCTCGGGGACTATGGCTACACCTTC. Protein: CASSQDLAKRLGDYGYTF. The chain carries TRBV4-3 and TRBJ1-2; no definite D call. The CDR3 is 18 residues long. Germline assignment: CDR1 LGHNA and CDR2 YSLEER. Trimming took off 0 bases at V and 3 bases at J, with 20 bases between the two ends.

The CDR3 coding sequence is TGTGCCAGCAGTTTAACTCCGGACAGGAGCTGGGGCTACACCTTC. Translated: CASSLTPDRSWGYTF. The V and J genes are TRBV27 and TRBJ1-2, with 7 nucleotides matching TRBD1. The CDR3 loop spans 15 amino acids. The junction had 11 bases not matched to a gene; V was cut back by 2 bases and J by 8 bases. Germline V gene data show CDR1 as MNHEY and CDR2 as SMNVEV (reference sequence).

The chain uses TRBV7-2 and TRBJ2-6; no clear D gene. Germline assignment: CDR1 SGHTA and CDR2 FQGNSA. The CDR3 totals 14 residues. V lost 5 bases to trimming and J lost 2 bases, with 7 bases between them. This CDR3 is CASSVNAGANVLTF. The CDR3 nucleotides read TGTGCCAGCAGCGTAAATGCTGGGGCCAACGTCCTGACTTTC.

This clone has just one count. The CDR3 DNA follows: TGTGCCAGTAGTCCCTTGACAGGGAACGATGAAAAACTGTTTTTT. It specifies CASSPLTGNDEKLFF. The chain is built from TRBV19 and TRBJ1-4; the match to TRBD1 covers 7 bases. The V and J ends lost 5 bases and 6 bases, in that order; junction bases with no gene match: 9. The CDR3 consists of 15 residues. Per the germline V gene, CDR1 is LNHDA and CDR2 is SQIVND (reference sequence).

The rearrangement links TRBV21-1 to TRBJ2-7; TRBD1 reflects the table's D call only, with no check against the DNA. TRBV21-1 is recorded as a pseudogene. CDR3 length: 14 amino acids. CDR3 loop: CASSKEARGHEQYF. CDR3 sequence (DNA): TGTGCCAGCAGCAAAGAGGCCAGGGGCCACGAGCAGTACTTC.

This chain's CDR3 is CASSPRQGGYGYTF. DNA of the CDR3: TGTGCCAGCAGCCCGAGACAGGGAGGCTATGGCTACACCTTC. This sequence joins TRBV6-4 and TRBJ1-2; TRBD1 agrees at 7 bases. The V segment lost 6 bases and the J segment 4 bases; nucleotides outside the gene matches: 8. Looked up from germline, CDR1 is MRHNA and CDR2 is SNTAGT. The CDR3 consists of 14 residues.

The chain carries TRBV6-5 and TRBJ2-3; 10 nucleotides agree with TRBD2. With 7 bases clipped from V and 3 bases from J, the junction kept 7 bases outside the gene matches. Germline loops: CDR1 MNHEY, CDR2 SVGAGI. The CDR3 runs 15 residues. The chain's CDR3 is CASNRAGGFTDTQYF. The DNA for the CDR3 is TGTGCCAGCAACCGAGCGGGGGGGTTTACAGATACGCAGTATTTT.

The chain recombines TRBV5-1 with TRBJ2-7, with 13 bases aligning to TRBD2. The CDR3 has 18 residues. Trimming at V came to 2 bases and at J to 1 base, leaving 9 bases not matched to a gene. Per germline, CDR1 SGHRS and CDR2 YFSETQ. CDR3 bases: TGCGCCAGCAGCTTTGGGGGACTAGCGGGGCGACTGTCCTACGAGCAGTACTTC. Its protein product is CASSFGGLAGRLSYEQYF.

The gene calls are TRBV19 and TRBJ1-6; 9 nucleotides agree with TRBD1. In germline, CDR1 is LNHDA, CDR2 SQIVND (reference sequence). The CDR3 contains 13 residues. V lost 5 bases, J lost 13 bases, and 6 bases stayed unmatched. CDR3 sequence reads: CASSPGQGVPLHF. CDR3 nucleotides: TGTGCCAGTAGTCCGGGACAGGGTGTCCCCCTCCACTTT.

The J gene is TRBJ1-5, the V gene TRBV24-1; D is ambiguous. Looked up from germline, CDR1 is KGHDR and CDR2 is SFDVKD. V was clipped by 10 bases and J by 2 bases, with 8 bases between them. This CDR3 has 12 amino acids. The CDR3 coding sequence is TGTGCCACAGCTTCGGGCAATCAGCCCCAGCATTTT. Its protein is CATASGNQPQHF.

The rearrangement uses TRBV7-2 and TRBJ2-2; D gene ambiguous. This CDR3 has 15 amino acids. The V gene lost 5 bases and the J gene lost 4 bases, with 14 bases spanning the gap. Germline V CDR1 and CDR2: SGHTA, FQGNSA. CDR3 protein: CASSKEATPTGELFF. The CDR3 nucleotides are TGTGCCAGCAGCAAAGAGGCTACCCCCACCGGGGAGCTGTTTTTT.

The V call is TRBV12-3 or TRBV12-4, the J call TRBJ2-2; a weak D match, TRBD1 (6 bases). The CDR3 has 13 residues. Trimming removed 4 bases from V and 5 bases from J, with 8 bases in between. In DNA, the CDR3 is TGTGCCAGCAGTTACAGGGTGACCGGGGAGCTGTTTTTT. This translates into CASSYRVTGELFF.

The V call is TRBV11-2, the J call TRBJ1-1, with D unclear. From germline, CDR1 is SGHAT and CDR2 FQNNGV. Trimming shortened V by 1 base and J by 4 bases, and 16 bases separated the two germline ends. The CDR3 runs 16 residues. The CDR3 here is CASSLGRASRGTEAFF. In DNA form, the CDR3 reads TGTGCCAGCAGCTTAGGAAGGGCATCTCGGGGCACTGAAGCTTTCTTT.

V is TRBV15 and J is TRBJ1-2, with no clear D. V lost 2 bases, J lost 8 bases, and 18 bases lay in between. CDR1 is LNHNV and CDR2 is YYDKDF in the germline V gene (reference sequence). This CDR3 region has 15 residues. The CDR3 coding sequence is TGTGCCACCAGCAGAACCGACCGGGAAGCGGCGGGCTACACCTTC. Amino acid sequence: CATSRTDREAAGYTF.

The gene calls are TRBV24-1 and TRBJ2-7; maybe TRBD1 (6 bases). Germline V gene data show CDR1 as KGHDR and CDR2 as SFDVKD. The CDR3 totals 13 residues. V lost 4 bases, J lost 6 bases, and 12 bases lay in between. The CDR3 sequence: CATSDRGQREQYF. CDR3 nucleotides: TGTGCCACCAGTGACCGTGGACAGCGCGAGCAGTACTTC.

The chain has TRBV27 and TRBJ2-4; D is possibly TRBD1 (5 bases). The CDR3 has 14 residues. The V end was cut by 6 bases, the J end by 11 bases, with 20 bases between. Germline CDR1 MNHEY, CDR2 SMNVEV (reference sequence). CDR3 coding DNA: TGTGCCAGCAGCCCTAACAGCTGGACACTTGTTCAGTACTTC. Translating gives CASSPNSWTLVQYF.

The rearrangement links TRBV7-9 to TRBJ1-2, with D uncertain. Trimming removed 5 bases from V and 3 bases from J, with 13 bases in between. CDR3 length equals 14 residues. CDR1 and CDR2 (germline): SEHNR, FQNEAQ (reference sequence). CDR3 region: CASSRPGEDYGYTF. The CDR3 DNA follows: TGTGCCAGCAGCCGACCCGGCGAGGACTATGGCTACACCTTC.

This rearrangement joins TRBV5-1 to TRBJ2-1; 11 bases align to TRBD2. Losses at the gene ends were 4 bases for V and 9 bases for J; bases not matched to a gene: 6. The CDR3 covers 14 residues. Germline V gene lookup returns CDR1 SGHRS and CDR2 YFSETQ. The DNA for the CDR3 is TGCGCCAGCAGCATAGCGGGGGGGCCCAGTGAGCAGTTCTTC. This translates into CASSIAGGPSEQFF.

This clone was seen a handful of times. The chain carries TRBV5-8 and TRBJ1-2; D gene unclear. V was shortened by 0 bases and J by 3 bases, with 6 bases between the two germline ends. This CDR3 spans 13 amino acids. Germline loops: CDR1 SGHTS, CDR2 YDEGEE. This CDR3 is CASSLGPDYGYTF. The CDR3 nucleotides read TGTGCCAGCAGCTTGGGTCCGGACTATGGCTACACCTTC.

The V gene is TRBV4-1, the J gene TRBJ2-1; 9 nucleotides align to TRBD2. Per germline, CDR1 MGHRA and CDR2 YSYEKL. The junction had 8 bases not matched to a gene; V was cut back by 0 bases and J by 14 bases. The length of the CDR3 is 14 residues. DNA of the CDR3: TGCGCCAGCAGCCAAGATTTAGCGGGGGCGGGGAAGTTCTTC. Encoded protein: CASSQDLAGAGKFF.

J is TRBJ1-2 and V is TRBV9; 10 bases align to TRBD1. Germline V CDR1 and CDR2: SGDLS, YYNGEE. With V trimmed by 3 bases and J by 2 bases, 4 bases remained unmatched. This CDR3 is 15 amino acids long. This chain's CDR3 is CASSARGQGNYGYTF. Here the CDR3 DNA reads TGTGCCAGCAGCGCGCGGGGACAGGGGAACTATGGCTACACCTTC.

The rearrangement uses TRBV4-1 and TRBJ1-5; no clear D gene. Deletions cut 1 base from V and 0 bases from J, with 7 bases between. The CDR3 spans 15 residues. The V gene's germline CDR1 is MGHRA and CDR2 YSYEKL. CDR3 bases: TGCGCCAGCAGCCAAGCCGGTTATAGCAATCAGCCCCAGCATTTT. Translated: CASSQAGYSNQPQHF.

This chain connects TRBV9 to TRBJ2-7; 7 bases match TRBD2. The V segment lost 0 bases and the J segment 2 bases; nucleotides outside the gene matches: 8. CDR3 length equals 16 residues. CDR1 SGDLS and CDR2 YYNGEE come from the germline V gene. CDR3 residues: CASSVGGGLGPYEQYF. CDR3 sequence (DNA): TGTGCCAGCAGCGTAGGGGGAGGGTTGGGGCCCTACGAGCAGTACTTC.